The rows below give T cell receptor beta chains drawn from one sample of a study of blood T cell repertoires in COVID-19. Sequencing was performed with immunoSEQ multiplex PCR; in TCRdb, only in-frame clones are kept and a portion is missing. The table has roughly 200,000 clones, roughly 81% seen once. Material: peripheral blood. Receptors were obtained from a woman in her thirties or forties with COVID-19, enrolled during active disease. Each CDR3 is given with its conserved first and last residue. D genes are given only for firm matches. Only part of the rows carry a size: once, few, many, or a class if the clone is expanded.

- | TRBJ2-5 | TRBD2 | TRBV5-6 | CASSLRRGRLETQYF | TGTGCCAGCAGCTTACGGCGGGGGAGGTTAGAGACCCAGTACTTC
- | TRBJ2-1 | TRBD1 | TRBV24-1 | CATSDGQGYEQFF | TGTGCCACCAGTGATGGACAGGGCTATGAGCAGTTCTTC
- | TRBJ2-3 | - | TRBV19 | CASSIRGTDTDTQYF | TGTGCCAGTAGTATTCGCGGGACAGACACAGATACGCAGTATTTT
- | TRBJ1-4 | TRBD1 | TRBV5-8 | CASSLDRRDEKLFF | TGTGCCAGCAGCCTGGACAGGAGAGATGAAAAACTGTTTTTT
- | TRBJ2-2 | TRBD2 | TRBV28 | CASSWTSLAGELFF | TGTGCCAGCAGTTGGACTAGCCTGGCCGGGGAGCTGTTTTTT
- | TRBJ1-2 | - | TRBV2 | CASNLGGNYGYTF | TGTGCCAGCAACCTGGGCGGGAACTATGGCTACACCTTC
once | TRBJ2-7 | - | TRBV6-5 | CASSPRSYEQYF | TGTGCCAGCAGCCCCAGGTCCTACGAGCAGTACTTC
few | TRBJ2-1 | - | TRBV2 | CASSEARRWAKALF | TGTGCCAGCAGTGAAGCGCGGAGGTGGGCCAAAGCCCTCTTC
- | TRBJ2-5 | TRBD2 | TRBV6-1 | CASSETSGGQETQYF | TGTGCCAGCAGTGAAACTAGCGGGGGCCAAGAGACCCAGTACTTC
- | TRBJ1-4 | - | TRBV5-6 | CASSLGGRTREKLFF | TGTGCCAGCAGCCTGGGCGGACGGACTCGTGAAAAACTGTTTTTT
few | TRBJ2-6 | - | TRBV4-2 | CASSQDGAPGIVQANVLTF | TGTGCCAGCAGCCAAGATGGGGCTCCAGGGATCGTTCAGGCCAACGTCCTGACTTTC
- | TRBJ2-2 | - | TRBV5-8 | CASLRTGELFF | TGTGCCAGCCTACGTACCGGGGAGCTGTTTTTT
- | TRBJ2-2 | - | TRBV4-1 | CASSQGQTNTGELFF | TGCGCCAGCAGCCAAGGACAGACGAACACCGGGGAGCTGTTTTTT
- | TRBJ2-7 | TRBD2 | TRBV4-2 | CASSQTVAGVTYEQYF | TGTGCCAGCAGCCAAACCGTAGCGGGAGTTACCTACGAGCAGTACTTC
- | TRBJ2-1 | - | TRBV6-1 | CASSEWIAGEQFF | TGTGCCAGCAGTGAATGGATAGCCGGTGAGCAGTTCTTC
- | TRBJ1-2 | TRBD1 | TRBV2 | CASSPGTANYGYTF | TGTGCCAGCAGCCCCGGGACAGCTAACTATGGCTACACCTTC
- | TRBJ1-2 | - | TRBV19 | CASTLAVNYGYTF | TGTGCCAGTACATTGGCGGTCAACTATGGCTACACCTTC
- | TRBJ1-5 | - | TRBV6-1 | CASSEPGIENQPQHF | TGTGCCAGCAGTGAACCAGGCATCGAGAATCAGCCCCAGCATTTT
- | TRBJ1-6 | - | TRBV6-4 | CASSDGGDLNSPLHF | TGTGCCAGCAGTGACGGGGGGGATCTGAATTCACCCCTCCACTTT
- | TRBJ2-1 | - | TRBV7-9 | CASRQMASPYNEQFF | TGTGCCAGCAGGCAAATGGCTAGTCCCTACAATGAGCAGTTCTTC
once | TRBJ2-3 | - | TRBV2 | CASSVIVADTQYF | TGTGCCAGCAGTGTCATTGTAGCAGATACGCAGTATTTT
- | TRBJ2-2 | - | TRBV7-2 | CASSLRGINTGELFF | TGTGCCAGCAGTTTAAGAGGAATTAACACCGGGGAGCTGTTTTTT
- | TRBJ1-5 | - | TRBV10-1 | CASTESYSPSNQPQHF | TGCGCCAGCACCGAATCCTACAGCCCTAGCAATCAGCCCCAGCATTTT
few | TRBJ1-5 | TRBD1 | TRBV4-1 | CASSQGPWDRGIQPQHF | TGCGCCAGCAGCCAAGGACCCTGGGACAGGGGGATTCAGCCCCAGCATTTT
- | TRBJ2-5 | - | TRBV29-1 | CSVPVMETQYF | TGCAGCGTCCCTGTTATGGAGACCCAGTACTTC
once | TRBJ2-1 | - | TRBV3-1/TRBV3-2 | CASSQTFRGGGYNEQFF | TGTGCCAGCAGCCAAACGTTCCGAGGGGGAGGGTACAATGAGCAGTTCTTC
- | TRBJ2-5 | - | TRBV7-9 | CASSTRETQYF | TGTGCCAGCAGCACACGAGAGACCCAGTACTTC
- | TRBJ1-1 | - | TRBV28 | CASSLAVSNTEAFF | TGTGCCAGCAGTTTAGCAGTATCGAACACTGAAGCTTTCTTT
- | TRBJ2-2 | - | TRBV7-8 | CASSLVLDGELFF | TGTGCCAGCAGCTTAGTACTAGATGGGGAGCTGTTTTTT
once | TRBJ1-4 | - | TRBV28 | CASSDTGLGTTNEKLFF | TGTGCCAGCAGTGATACAGGGTTAGGAACAACTAATGAAAAACTGTTTTTT
many | TRBJ1-5 | - | TRBV14 | CASSQNRDGAQHF | TGTGCCAGCAGCCAGAATCGAGACGGGGCCCAGCATTTT
- | TRBJ2-5 | TRBD1 | TRBV29-1 | CSVKPGQTDLAVGETQYF | TGCAGCGTTAAACCGGGACAGACGGACTTGGCGGTCGGGGAGACCCAGTACTTC
- | TRBJ2-1 | - | TRBV29-1 | CSVDREVSDEQFF | TGCAGCGTCGACAGGGAGGTTTCGGATGAGCAGTTCTTC
- | TRBJ2-2 | TRBD2 | TRBV24-1 | CATSVRTSGSDGELFF | TGTGCCACCAGTGTTCGGACTAGCGGGAGCGACGGGGAGCTGTTTTTT
- | TRBJ1-5 | - | TRBV3-1/TRBV3-2 | CASSPWGDGNQPQHF | TGTGCCAGCAGCCCTTGGGGGGATGGCAATCAGCCCCAGCATTTT
once | TRBJ2-5 | - | TRBV19 | CASSRRSQETQYF | TGTGCCAGTAGTAGGAGATCTCAAGAGACCCAGTACTTC
many | TRBJ1-5 | TRBD1 | TRBV18 | CASSPGQGGNQPQHF | TGTGCCAGCTCACCGGGACAGGGAGGCAATCAGCCCCAGCATTTT
- | TRBJ1-5 | - | TRBV18 | CASSPASGDQPQHF | TGTGCCAGCTCACCAGCCTCGGGGGATCAGCCCCAGCATTTT
- | TRBJ2-3 | - | TRBV9 | CASSLSGSTDTQYF | TGTGCCAGCAGCCTAAGCGGGAGCACAGATACGCAGTATTTT
- | TRBJ2-3 | TRBD2 | TRBV4-2 | CATTGGTTDTQYF | TGTGCCACTACGGGGGGGACCACAGATACGCAGTATTTT
- | TRBJ2-5 | - | TRBV29-1 | CSVEDQSRGPWPQYF | TGCAGCGTTGAAGATCAAAGTCGCGGTCCTTGGCCCCAGTACTTC
many | TRBJ2-7 | - | TRBV7-3 | CASSLGGENEQYF | TGTGCCAGCAGCTTAGGAGGAGAAAACGAGCAGTACTTC
- | TRBJ1-4 | TRBD1 | TRBV7-2 | CASSLGQGAGEKLFF | TGTGCCAGCAGCTTAGGACAGGGGGCGGGAGAAAAACTGTTTTTT
- | TRBJ1-1 | TRBD1 | TRBV7-3 | CASSSQGTGFITAMNTEAFF | TGTGCCAGCAGCTCGCAGGGGACAGGGTTTATAACCGCAATGAACACTGAAGCTTTCTTT
- | TRBJ2-3 | - | TRBV6-5 | CASSYLGTSTDTQYF | TGTGCCAGCAGTTACTTGGGCACCAGCACAGATACGCAGTATTTT
- | TRBJ2-7 | TRBD1 | TRBV6-5 | CASSGQGDGYEQYF | TGTGCCAGCAGCGGACAGGGGGACGGCTACGAGCAGTACTTC
- | TRBJ2-7 | - | TRBV18 | CASSDGVRRSTYEQYF | TGTGCCAGCTCCGACGGGGTAAGGAGGTCCACCTACGAGCAGTACTTC
few | TRBJ1-1 | - | TRBV29-1 | CSVVPGSYTEAFF | TGCAGCGTTGTTCCGGGGTCGTACACTGAAGCTTTCTTT
few | TRBJ2-7 | - | TRBV19 | CASSFVAGNEQYF | TGTGCCAGTAGTTTTGTGGCAGGGAACGAGCAGTACTTC
few | TRBJ2-2 | - | TRBV3-1/TRBV3-2 | CASSRESGELFF | TGTGCCAGCAGCCGGGAGTCCGGGGAGCTGTTTTTT
- | TRBJ1-2 | - | TRBV10-2 | CASSYQGGYGYTF | TGCGCCAGCTCGTACCAGGGTGGCTATGGCTACACCTTC
- | TRBJ2-3 | TRBD1 | TRBV5-4 | CASSKGQGDTDTQYF | TGTGCCAGCAGCAAAGGACAGGGCGACACAGATACGCAGTATTTT
- | TRBJ1-2 | - | TRBV5-5 | CASSLLGGAVNYGYTF | TGTGCCAGCAGCCTTCTGGGGGGGGCTGTTAACTATGGCTACACCTTC
- | TRBJ2-1 | - | TRBV19 | CASRMGAESEQFF | TGTGCCAGTAGAATGGGGGCAGAAAGTGAGCAGTTCTTC
- | TRBJ2-2 | - | TRBV19 | CASSVAQGRTGELFF | TGTGCCAGTAGTGTCGCGCAGGGGCGGACCGGGGAGCTGTTTTTT
- | TRBJ1-4 | TRBD1 | TRBV2 | CASRTQGEVGEKLFF | TGTGCCAGCAGGACACAGGGGGAAGTAGGTGAAAAACTGTTTTTT
few | TRBJ2-2 | TRBD2 | TRBV9 | CASSVGASGRVGNTGELFF | TGTGCCAGCAGCGTAGGGGCTAGCGGGAGGGTCGGGAACACCGGGGAGCTGTTTTTT